The source of this T cell receptor (beta chain) is a study of T-cell memory formation after mild COVID-19. Study-wide points: Some clones that responded turned up in pre-infection memory, which suggests that cross-reactive memory joined in. Contracting CD4+ clones were located mainly in CM and EM, and CD8+ clones in EMRA.

TCRdb itself ran the 5' RACE reads through MiXCR, one entry per CDR3 protein. The sample holds about 360,000 distinct CDR3 sequences; 10% to 15% are singletons and the top ten take over 20%. In its sample, this clonotype was seen a few times. The antigen remains unidentified. Germline loops: CDR1 LGHNA, CDR2 YNFKEQ. The germline V and J ends were trimmed by 0 bases and 5 bases, with 11 bases remaining between them. This CDR3 is built from 15 residues. The chain joins TRBV4-2 to TRBJ1-3, with D maybe TRBD1 (5 bases). This receptor was obtained from a man younger than 35 who had mild COVID-19 (a few samples of this study predate the infection). Cell type and time point are not known. Sequencing was carried out using PBMCs or a T cell subset sorted from them (not recorded which). The DNA of the CDR3 is TGTGCCAGCAGCCAAGACCGGGGGGTTAGAAACACCATATATTTT. Translated: CASSQDRGVRNTIYF.